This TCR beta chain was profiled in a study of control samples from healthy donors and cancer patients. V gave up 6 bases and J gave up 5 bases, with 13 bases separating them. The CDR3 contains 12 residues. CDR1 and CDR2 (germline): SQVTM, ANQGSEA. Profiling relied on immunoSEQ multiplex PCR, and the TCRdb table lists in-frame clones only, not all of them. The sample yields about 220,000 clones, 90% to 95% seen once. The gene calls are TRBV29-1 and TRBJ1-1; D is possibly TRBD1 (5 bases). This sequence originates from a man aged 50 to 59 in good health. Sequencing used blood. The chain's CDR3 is CSVGTWGTEAFF. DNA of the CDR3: TGCAGCGTCGGGACGTGGGGGACTGAAGCTTTCTTT. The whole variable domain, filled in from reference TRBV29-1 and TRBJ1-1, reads SAVISQKPSRDICQRGTSLTIQCQVDSQVTMMFWYRQQPGQSLTLIATANQGSEATYESGFVIDKFPISRPNLTFSTLTVSNMSPEDSSIYLCSVGTWGTEAFFGQGTRLTVV.